The 20 T cell receptor beta chains below all came from one sample that was sequenced in a study of OX40 agonist ivuxolimab in advanced cancers. Method: immunoSEQ multiplex PCR; TCRdb's copy keeps in-frame clones and lacks some. The data show approximately 15,000 clones, about 76% seen once. Specimen: CD4+ or CD8+ T cells sorted from blood, collected in a trial of the OX40 agonist ivuxolimab. The receptor set was obtained from an adult with an advanced solid tumor such as melanoma, head and neck, liver or kidney cancer.

This sequence joins TRBV14 and TRBJ2-1; tentative D call: TRBD1 (5 bases). The CDR3 has 13 residues. Germline lookup yields CDR1 SGHDN and CDR2 FVKESK. Deletions cut 4 bases from V and 10 bases from J, with 14 bases between. CDR3 region: CASSPGDRREQFF. The CDR3 bases are TGTGCCAGCAGCCCCGGTGACAGACGCGAGCAGTTCTTC. Filled out from reference TRBV14 and TRBJ2-1, the complete variable domain reads EAGVTQFPSHSVIEKGQTVTLRCDPISGHDNLYWYRRVMGKEIKFLLHFVKESKQDESGMPNNRFLAERTGGTYSTLKVQPAELEDSGVYFCASSPGDRREQFFGPGTRLTVL.

This clone was seen a handful of times. The J gene is TRBJ2-7, the V gene TRBV2, with D possibly being TRBD1 (5 bases). Germline assignment: CDR1 SNHLY and CDR2 FYNNEI. The CDR3 has 13 residues. The V gene lost 3 bases and the J gene lost 2 bases, with 8 bases spanning the gap. The CDR3 coding sequence is TGTGCCAGCAGTGAGGACACCACCTACGAGCAGTACTTC. The encoded protein is CASSEDTTYEQYF. The whole variable domain, filled in from reference TRBV2 and TRBJ2-7, reads EPEVTQTPSHQVTQMGQEVILRCVPISNHLYFYWYRQILGQKVEFLVSFYNNEISEKSEIFDDQFSVERPDGSNFTLKIRSTKLEDSAMYFCASSEDTTYEQYFGPGTRLTVT.

The chain couples TRBV4-3 to TRBJ1-2, with 7 bases that match TRBD1. From germline, CDR1 is LGHNA and CDR2 YSLEER. V was clipped by 2 bases and J by 3 bases; unmatched bases: 9. The CDR3 extends over 16 amino acids. CDR3 sequence (DNA): TGCGCCAGCAGCCAAAATCTTTACGACAGGGACTATGGCTACACCTTC. This codes for CASSQNLYDRDYGYTF.

The rearrangement uses TRBV10-3 and TRBJ2-7; D is possibly TRBD1 (6 bases). V dropped 0 bases and J dropped 2 bases, with 14 bases sitting between them. This CDR3 spans 16 amino acids. The V gene's germline CDR1 is ENHRY and CDR2 SYGVKD. The CDR3 sequence is CAISESDSVRAYEQYF. CDR3 coding DNA: TGTGCCATCAGTGAGTCGGACAGCGTCAGGGCCTACGAGCAGTACTTC.

V usage is TRBV27 and J usage is TRBJ2-6; no firm D call. The CDR3 has 12 amino acids. Trimming took off 6 bases at V and 0 bases at J, with 0 bases between the two ends. CDR1 and CDR2 from the germline V gene are MNHEY and SMNVEV (reference sequence). CDR3 nucleotide sequence: TGTGCCAGCAGCTCTGGGGCCAACGTCCTGACTTTC. Protein sequence: CASSSGANVLTF.

This chain joins TRBV27 and TRBJ2-2, with 9 bases aligning to TRBD2. V gave up 5 bases and J gave up 4 bases; unmatched junction bases: 14. The CDR3 is 18 residues long. Germline CDR1 and CDR2: MNHEY and SMNVEV (reference sequence). CDR3 loop: CASSPYAVVAGATGELFF. The CDR3 region has the DNA TGTGCCAGCAGTCCCTACGCCGTGGTAGCGGGAGCCACCGGGGAGCTGTTTTTT.

V is TRBV9 and J is TRBJ2-1; the D gene is possibly TRBD2 (7 bases). Germline loops: CDR1 SGDLS, CDR2 YYNGEE. The V end lost 3 bases, the J end lost 2 bases, and 18 bases lay between the germline ends. This CDR3 contains 17 residues. In DNA form, the CDR3 reads TGTGCCAGCAGCGACGAAGGGGGGAGCGGGGCCTACAATGAGCAGTTCTTC. It encodes CASSDEGGSGAYNEQFF.

Here the CDR3 DNA reads TGTGCCAGTAGCCTCGGATCCACTCCGGGAGAGACCCAGTACTTC. It is translated as CASSLGSTPGETQYF. The chain has TRBV19 and TRBJ2-5; D gene unclear. CDR3 length: 15 amino acids. Germline V lookup: CDR1 LNHDA, CDR2 SQIVND (reference sequence). V was clipped by 6 bases and J by 4 bases, with 18 bases between them.

The V call is TRBV11-1, the J call TRBJ2-7; D assignment may be TRBD1 or TRBD2 (5 bases each). V lost 4 bases, J lost 0 bases, and 7 bases lay in between. The length of the CDR3 is 13 residues. Germline CDR1 reads SGHAT; CDR2 reads FQDESV (reference sequence). CDR3 amino acids: CASSYGTSYEQYF. DNA of the CDR3: TGTGCCAGCAGCTACGGGACCTCCTACGAGCAGTACTTC.

J is TRBJ2-1 and V is TRBV4-1; D unclear. CDR1 is MGHRA, CDR2 YSYEKL, per germline. The CDR3 covers 13 residues. Trimming left V 1 base short and J 6 bases short, with 7 bases between. In DNA form, the CDR3 reads TGCGCCAGCAGCCAAGCTACGGTCAATGAGCAGTTCTTC. It is translated as CASSQATVNEQFF.

The V call is TRBV27, the J call TRBJ2-3; weak D call: TRBD2 (7 bases). Looked up from germline, CDR1 is MNHEY and CDR2 is SMNVEV (reference sequence). V lost 10 bases and J lost 4, with 18 bases in between. This CDR3 is 14 amino acids long. In nucleotides, the CDR3 is TGTGCCACCCTGGGCGGGGAGGGGGCAGATACGCAGTATTTT. It is translated as CATLGGEGADTQYF.

The chain recombines TRBV28 with TRBJ1-5; TRBD1 aligns across 9 bases. This CDR3 region has 14 residues. Germline-derived CDR1 and CDR2 are MDHEN and SYDVKM. The J segment lost 7 bases and the V segment lost 8 bases, leaving 9 bases of the junction unmatched. The CDR3 DNA sequence: TGTGCCAGCGAGTTTTTGGGACAGGGCCAGCCCCAGCATTTT. As protein: CASEFLGQGQPQHF.

This sequence joins TRBV6-5 and TRBJ2-7; D ambiguous. Germline assignment: CDR1 MNHEY and CDR2 SVGAGI. This CDR3 is built from 15 residues. V dropped 2 bases and J dropped 3 bases, with 14 bases sitting between them. The CDR3 is CASSYGSGGLYEQYF. For the CDR3, the DNA is TGTGCCAGCAGTTACGGGTCAGGTGGGCTCTACGAGCAGTACTTC.

The chain links TRBV5-8 to TRBJ2-1; D remains ambiguous. There are 15 residues in the CDR3. CDR1 SGHTS and CDR2 YDEGEE come from the germline V gene. V lost 0 bases and J lost 0, with 7 bases in between. This CDR3 is CASSLGHLSYNEQFF. In DNA form, the CDR3 reads TGTGCCAGCAGCTTGGGGCATCTCTCCTACAATGAGCAGTTCTTC.

By sample fraction, this clone is medium-sized. The CDR3: CASSYGYNEQFF. In DNA form, the CDR3 reads TGTGCCAGCAGTTATGGGTACAATGAGCAGTTCTTC. The chain uses TRBV6-5 and TRBJ2-1; D is unresolved. In germline, CDR1 is MNHEY, CDR2 SVGAGI. V was pared by 3 bases and J by 4 bases, with 4 bases between. This CDR3 spans 12 amino acids.

V gene TRBV7-8 combines with J gene TRBJ2-5; TRBD2 agrees at 12 bases. This CDR3 comprises 15 residues. V dropped 8 bases and J dropped 1; count of bases not matched to a gene: 5. Germline assignment: CDR1 SGHVS and CDR2 FQNEAQ. Here the CDR3 reads CASRGLAGRQETQYF. The CDR3 DNA is TGTGCCAGCCGGGGACTAGCGGGCCGCCAAGAGACCCAGTACTTC.

Comments on this clone: A junction boundary mismatches the germline segment, possibly from a read error. V and J are TRBV9 and TRBJ2-7; D is ambiguous. Germline V gives CDR1 SGDLS, CDR2 YYNGEE. This CDR3 spans 13 amino acids. This chain's CDR3 is CAGSALTSGEQYF. Written as DNA, the CDR3 is TGTGCCGGCAGCGCCCTAACCTCGGGCGAGCAGTACTTC. Looking up the rest from reference TRBV9 and TRBJ2-7 gives the full variable domain: DSGVTQTPKHLITATGQRVTLRCSPRSGDLSVYWYQQSLDQGLQFLIQYYNGEERAKGNILERFSAQQFPDLHSELNLSSLELGDSALYFCAGSALTSGEQYFGPGTRLTVT.

The CDR3 region has the DNA TGTGCCAGTCAGGACGATTCCTACGAGCAGTACTTC. Amino acid sequence: CASQDDSYEQYF. V usage is TRBV19 and J usage is TRBJ2-7; no definite D call. Germline values: CDR1 LNHDA, CDR2 SQIVND (reference sequence). The V end was cut by 8 bases, the J end by 1 base, with 9 bases between. This CDR3 has 12 amino acids.

By sample share, this clone is medium-sized. The V call is TRBV5-8, the J call TRBJ1-1; 9 nucleotides align to TRBD1. This CDR3 region has 13 residues. J lost 6 bases, V lost 7 bases, and 7 bases had no gene match. Germline CDR1 and CDR2: SGHTS and YDEGEE. The CDR3: CASGTGGPAEAFF. DNA for the CDR3: TGTGCCAGCGGTACAGGGGGCCCGGCTGAAGCTTTCTTT. Complete variable domain (other parts from reference TRBV5-8 and TRBJ1-1): EAGVTQSPTHLIKTRGQQATLRCSPISGHTSVYWYQQALGLGLQFLLWYDEGEERNRGNFPPRFSGRQFPNYSSELNVNALELEDSALYLCASGTGGPAEAFFGQGTRLTVV.

This clone was observed a few times. The CDR3 bases are TGTGCCAGCTCACGGTCGAACACTGAAGCTTTCTTT. It specifies CASSRSNTEAFF. V is TRBV6-5 and J is TRBJ1-1, with unresolved D. Germline V gives CDR1 MNHEY, CDR2 SVGAGI. CDR3 length: 12 residues. The V and J ends lost 8 bases and 1 base respectively, with 8 bases between them.